This T cell receptor beta chain was found in a study of response to subunit inactivated influenza vaccine. In this sample, this clonotype turned up many times. In germline, CDR1 is MDHEN, CDR2 SYDVKM. The CDR3 covers 13 residues. Trimming removed 3 bases from V and 4 bases from J, with 9 bases in between. Via MiXCR, TCRdb re-called the RT-PCR reads, giving one row per CDR3 protein. The sample has about 570,000 distinct CDR3 sequences; roughly 10% are singletons. The sample was also reused in another study, on T cells expressing NK-cell markers. That work states: TCR beta libraries carry UMIs added by 5'RACE template switching.

The chain joins TRBV28 to TRBJ2-5; a weak D match, TRBD2 (5 bases). The source material was PBMCs from blood, sampled on the day of vaccination. The TCR was taken from a man aged 50-59 years who received an inactivated influenza vaccine. In DNA form, the CDR3 reads TGTGCCAGCAGTTTTGAGGGAAGAGAGACCCAGTACTTC. As protein: CASSFEGRETQYF. Supplemented by reference TRBV28 and TRBJ2-5, the full variable domain reads DVKVTQSSRYLVKRTGEKVFLECVQDMDHENMFWYRQDPGLGLRLIYFSYDVKMKEKGDIPEGYSVSREKKERFSLILESASTNQTSMYLCASSFEGRETQYFGPGTRLLVL.